Here is one TCR beta chain with its context. This may stem from a read error, because a much larger clone lies one nucleotide away. The data were produced by immunoSEQ multiplex PCR, yet TCRdb's version contains in-frame clones alone and is incomplete. The table shows about 190,000 clones, with nearly 90% occurring only once. V was clipped by 2 bases and J by 5 bases; unmatched bases: 2. Germline-derived CDR1 and CDR2 are SGHNT and YYREEE (reference sequence). The CDR3 totals 14 residues. This sample is part of a study of blood T cell repertoires in COVID-19. About the research overall: COVID-19 samples collected from the United States, Italy and Spain covered acute and convalescent phases.

J is TRBJ2-1 and V is TRBV5-4, with 9 bases lining up with TRBD1. The sequencing input was peripheral blood. The source of this sequence is a man in his sixties with active or convalescent COVID-19. The CDR3 DNA sequence: TGTGCCAGCAGCTTTGGACAGGGGAACAATGAGCAGTTCTTC. It is translated as CASSFGQGNNEQFF.